This T cell receptor (beta chain) emerged from a study of T cell repertoires in cytomegalovirus infection. In the study overall: The authors relied on CMV epitopes, both recently identified HLA-C-restricted and well-studied HLA-B-restricted. CMV infection together with matching HLA type was indicated by public TCR beta signatures. Study-wide points: Clonotype analysis showed dominance of the ex vivo response by HLA-C-restricted CMV-specific TCR beta clonotypes. Using cumulative public TCR beta family frequency, the authors identified those who carried CMV together with the relevant HLA.

TCRdb used MiXCR to reprocess the reads, holding one entry per CDR3 protein. The table includes about 480,000 distinct CDR3 sequences, roughly a third detected once. Points on this clonotype: The antigen remains undetermined.

Germline loops: CDR1 LGHNA, CDR2 YSLEER. V gave up 0 bases and J gave up 0 bases, with 13 bases separating them. The CDR3 contains 17 residues. The chain combines TRBV4-3 with TRBJ2-3; D perhaps matches TRBD1 (5 bases). The material sequenced was cultured PBMCs, taken from culture after CMV antigen stimulation. This sequence originates from a human donor in good health (CMV status not recorded). Some clones in this sample may be carry-over from other donors' samples. CDR3 amino acids: CASSQDWARTSTDTQYF. The CDR3 DNA reads TGCGCCAGCAGCCAAGATTGGGCAAGGACAAGCACAGATACGCAGTATTTT.